The entry that follows covers one T cell receptor (beta chain) sequence. Trimming removed 4 bases from V and 0 bases from J, with 15 bases in between. This CDR3 has 17 amino acids. Germline V gene lookup returns CDR1 LGHNA and CDR2 YSLEER. The sample comes from a study of T cells after yellow fever vaccination. Via MiXCR, TCRdb re-called the 5' RACE reads, giving one row per CDR3 protein. The table includes some 240,000 distinct CDR3 sequences, around 5.2% detected once. The sample consisted of CD4+ T cells sorted from PBMCs, taken on the day of the yellow fever booster vaccination. This TCR derives from a man between 18 and 35 years old who received the YFV17D yellow fever vaccine. The chain carries TRBV4-3 and TRBJ1-4; D is unresolved. As DNA, the CDR3 is TGCGCCAGCAGCCGGTACCTTGACGGAGCAACTAATGAAAAACTGTTTTTT. It codes for CASSRYLDGATNEKLFF.